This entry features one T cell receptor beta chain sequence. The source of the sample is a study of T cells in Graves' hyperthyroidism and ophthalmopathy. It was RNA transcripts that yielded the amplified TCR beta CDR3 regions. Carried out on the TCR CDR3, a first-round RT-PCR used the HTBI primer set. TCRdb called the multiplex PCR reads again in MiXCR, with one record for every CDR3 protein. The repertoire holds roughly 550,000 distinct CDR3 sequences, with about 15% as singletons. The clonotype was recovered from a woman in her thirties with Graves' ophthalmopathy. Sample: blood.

CDR3: CASSPRPRQGASVDTQYF. The CDR3 DNA reads as TGTGCCAGCAGCCCCCGCCCCCGACAGGGGGCAAGTGTAGATACGCAGTATTTT. The chain has TRBV7-9 and TRBJ2-3; 10 positions match TRBD1. This CDR3 contains 18 residues. Germline CDR1 is SEHNR and CDR2 is FQNEAQ (reference sequence). Trimming at V came to 5 bases and at J to 5 bases, leaving 16 bases not matched to a gene.